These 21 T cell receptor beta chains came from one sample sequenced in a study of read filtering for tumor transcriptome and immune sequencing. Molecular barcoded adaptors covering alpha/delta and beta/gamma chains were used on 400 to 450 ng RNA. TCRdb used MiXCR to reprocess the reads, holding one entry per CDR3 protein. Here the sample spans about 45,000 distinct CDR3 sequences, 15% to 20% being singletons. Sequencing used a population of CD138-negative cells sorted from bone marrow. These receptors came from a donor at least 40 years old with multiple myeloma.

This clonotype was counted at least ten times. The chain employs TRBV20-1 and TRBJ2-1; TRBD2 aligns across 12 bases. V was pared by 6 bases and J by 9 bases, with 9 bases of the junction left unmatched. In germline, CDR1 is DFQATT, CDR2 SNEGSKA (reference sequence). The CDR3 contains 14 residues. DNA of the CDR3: TGCAGTGCGCTAGCGGGAGGGCCGGTAGGTGAGCAGTTCTTC. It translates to CSALAGGPVGEQFF.

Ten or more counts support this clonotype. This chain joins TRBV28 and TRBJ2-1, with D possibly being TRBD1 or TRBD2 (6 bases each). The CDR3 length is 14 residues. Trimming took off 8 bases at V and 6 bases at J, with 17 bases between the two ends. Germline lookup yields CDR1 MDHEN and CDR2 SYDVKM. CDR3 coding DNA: TGTGCCAGCGGCGATGGGGGGCCGGGCAATGAGCAGTTCTTC. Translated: CASGDGGPGNEQFF.

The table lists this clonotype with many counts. CDR3 residues: CASSPSAGVDEQFF. The DNA for the CDR3 is TGTGCCAGCTCACCGAGTGCTGGAGTCGATGAGCAGTTCTTC. This chain joins TRBV18 and TRBJ2-1; no clear D gene. The CDR3 spans 14 residues. V gave up 3 bases and J gave up 8 bases, with 14 bases separating them. CDR1 and CDR2 from the germline V gene are KGHSH and LQKENI.

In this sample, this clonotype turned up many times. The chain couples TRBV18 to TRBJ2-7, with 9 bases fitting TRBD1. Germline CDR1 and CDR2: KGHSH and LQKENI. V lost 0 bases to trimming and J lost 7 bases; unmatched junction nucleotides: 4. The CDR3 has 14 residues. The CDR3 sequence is CASSPPLTGGEQYF. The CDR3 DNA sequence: TGTGCCAGCTCACCACCGCTGACAGGGGGAGAGCAGTACTTC.

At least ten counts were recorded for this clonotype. CDR3 sequence reads: CASSLRQSNYNEQFF. The CDR3 nucleotides are TGTGCCAGCAGTTTGAGACAGAGTAACTACAATGAGCAGTTCTTC. The chain is built from TRBV12-3 or TRBV12-4 and TRBJ2-1; possibly TRBD1 for D (5 bases). The CDR3 runs 15 residues. Trimming took 3 bases from V and 3 from J, leaving 12 bases between them.

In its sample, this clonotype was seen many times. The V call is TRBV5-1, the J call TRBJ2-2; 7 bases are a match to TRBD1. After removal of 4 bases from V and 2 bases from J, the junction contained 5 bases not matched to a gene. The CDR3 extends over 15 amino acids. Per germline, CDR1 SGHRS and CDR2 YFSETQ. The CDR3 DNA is TGCGCCAGCAGCCCGGGGACAGTTAACACCGGGGAGCTGTTTTTT. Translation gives CASSPGTVNTGELFF.

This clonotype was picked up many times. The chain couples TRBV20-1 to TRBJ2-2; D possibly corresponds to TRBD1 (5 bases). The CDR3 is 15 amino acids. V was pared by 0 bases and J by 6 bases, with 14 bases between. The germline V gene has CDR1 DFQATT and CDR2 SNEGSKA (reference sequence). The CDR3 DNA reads TGCAGTGCTAGAGATGGGGCCGCTACCCCCGGGGAGCTGTTTTTT. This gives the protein CSARDGAATPGELFF.

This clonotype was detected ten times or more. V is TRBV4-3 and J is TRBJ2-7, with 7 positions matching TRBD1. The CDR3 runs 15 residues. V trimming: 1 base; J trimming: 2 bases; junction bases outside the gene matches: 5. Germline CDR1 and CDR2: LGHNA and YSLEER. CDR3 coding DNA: TGCGCCAGCAGCCAAGGACCGGGACAGCCCTACGAGCAGTACTTC. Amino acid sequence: CASSQGPGQPYEQYF.

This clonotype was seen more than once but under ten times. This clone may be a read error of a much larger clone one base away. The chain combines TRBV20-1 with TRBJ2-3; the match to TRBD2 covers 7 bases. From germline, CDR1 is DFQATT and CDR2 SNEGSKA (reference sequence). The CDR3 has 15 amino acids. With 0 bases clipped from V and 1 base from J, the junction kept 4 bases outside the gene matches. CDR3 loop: CSAREREIGTDTQYF. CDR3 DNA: TGCAGTGCTAGAGAGCGGGAGATTGGCACAGATACGCAGTATTTT.

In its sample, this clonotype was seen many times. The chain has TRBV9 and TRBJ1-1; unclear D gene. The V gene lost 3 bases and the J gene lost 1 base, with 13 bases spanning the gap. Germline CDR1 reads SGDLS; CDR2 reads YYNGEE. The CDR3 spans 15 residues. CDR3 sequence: CASSAPFPGNTEAFF. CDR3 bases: TGTGCCAGCAGCGCGCCCTTTCCCGGGAACACTGAAGCTTTCTTT.

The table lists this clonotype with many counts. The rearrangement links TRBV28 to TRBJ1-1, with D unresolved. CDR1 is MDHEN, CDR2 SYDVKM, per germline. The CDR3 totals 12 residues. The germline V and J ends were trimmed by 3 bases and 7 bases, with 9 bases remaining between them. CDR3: CASSFIPGEAFF. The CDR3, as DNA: TGTGCCAGCAGTTTTATTCCGGGTGAAGCTTTCTTT. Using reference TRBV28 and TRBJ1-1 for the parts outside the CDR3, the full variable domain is DVKVTQSSRYLVKRTGEKVFLECVQDMDHENMFWYRQDPGLGLRLIYFSYDVKMKEKGDIPEGYSVSREKKERFSLILESASTNQTSMYLCASSFIPGEAFFGQGTRLTVV.

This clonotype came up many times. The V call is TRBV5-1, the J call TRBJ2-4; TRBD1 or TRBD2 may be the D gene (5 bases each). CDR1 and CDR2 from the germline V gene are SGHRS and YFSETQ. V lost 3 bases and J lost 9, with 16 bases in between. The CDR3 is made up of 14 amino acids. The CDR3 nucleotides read TGCGCCAGCAGCTGGGACCCGGGTACGGCCATTCAGTACTTC. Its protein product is CASSWDPGTAIQYF.

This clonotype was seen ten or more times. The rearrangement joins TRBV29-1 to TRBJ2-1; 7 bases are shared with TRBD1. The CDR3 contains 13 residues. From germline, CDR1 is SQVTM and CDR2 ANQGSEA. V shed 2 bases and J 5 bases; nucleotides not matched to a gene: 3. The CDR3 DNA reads TGCAGCGTTGAAAGGGACAGAAACAATGAGCAGTTCTTC. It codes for CSVERDRNNEQFF.

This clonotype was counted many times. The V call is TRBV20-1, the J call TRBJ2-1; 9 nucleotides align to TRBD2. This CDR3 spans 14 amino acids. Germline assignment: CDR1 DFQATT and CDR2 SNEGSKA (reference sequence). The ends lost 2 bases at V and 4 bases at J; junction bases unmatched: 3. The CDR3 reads CSARSGRPYNEQFF. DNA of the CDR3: TGCAGTGCTAGAAGCGGGAGGCCATACAATGAGCAGTTCTTC.

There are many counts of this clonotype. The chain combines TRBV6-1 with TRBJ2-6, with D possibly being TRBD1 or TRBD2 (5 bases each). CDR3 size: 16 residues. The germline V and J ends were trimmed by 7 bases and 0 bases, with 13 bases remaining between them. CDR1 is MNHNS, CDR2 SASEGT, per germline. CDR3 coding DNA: TGTGCCAGCACTTCGGGGCCGATCTCTGGGGCCAACGTCCTGACTTTC. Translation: CASTSGPISGANVLTF.

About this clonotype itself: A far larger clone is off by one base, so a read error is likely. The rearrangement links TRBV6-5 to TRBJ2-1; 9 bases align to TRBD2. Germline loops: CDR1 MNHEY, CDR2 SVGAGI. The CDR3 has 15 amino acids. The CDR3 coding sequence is TGTGCCAACAGTAAATCGATAGCGGGAGAGAATGAGCAGTTCTTC. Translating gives CANSKSIAGENEQFF.

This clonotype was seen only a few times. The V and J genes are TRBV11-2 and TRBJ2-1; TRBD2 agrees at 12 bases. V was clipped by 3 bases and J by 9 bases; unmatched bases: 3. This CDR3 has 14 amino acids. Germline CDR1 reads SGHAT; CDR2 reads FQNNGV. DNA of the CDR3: TGTGCCAGCAGCTTGACTAGCGGGGGAGGTGAGCAGTTCTTC. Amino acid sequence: CASSLTSGGGEQFF.

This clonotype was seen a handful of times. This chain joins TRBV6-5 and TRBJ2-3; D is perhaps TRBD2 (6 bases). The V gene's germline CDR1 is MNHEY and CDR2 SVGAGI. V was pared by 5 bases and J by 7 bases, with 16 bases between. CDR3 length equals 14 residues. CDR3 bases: TGTGCCAGCAGTGCCGGCGGGGAAGTATATACGCAGTATTTT. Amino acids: CASSAGGEVYTQYF.

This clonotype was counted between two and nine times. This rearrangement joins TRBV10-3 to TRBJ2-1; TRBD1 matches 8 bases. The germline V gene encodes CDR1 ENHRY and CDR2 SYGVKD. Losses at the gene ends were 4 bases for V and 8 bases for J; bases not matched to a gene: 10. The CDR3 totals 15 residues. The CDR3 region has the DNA TGTGCCATCAGTGGCCGGGACAGGATACAACATGAGCAGTTCTTC. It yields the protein CAISGRDRIQHEQFF.

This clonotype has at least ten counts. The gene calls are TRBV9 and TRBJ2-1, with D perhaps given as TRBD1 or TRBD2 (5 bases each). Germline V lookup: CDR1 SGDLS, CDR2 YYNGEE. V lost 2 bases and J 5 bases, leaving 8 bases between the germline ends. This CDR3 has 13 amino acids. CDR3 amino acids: CASSVGVNNEQFF. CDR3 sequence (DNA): TGTGCCAGCAGCGTGGGGGTAAACAATGAGCAGTTCTTC.

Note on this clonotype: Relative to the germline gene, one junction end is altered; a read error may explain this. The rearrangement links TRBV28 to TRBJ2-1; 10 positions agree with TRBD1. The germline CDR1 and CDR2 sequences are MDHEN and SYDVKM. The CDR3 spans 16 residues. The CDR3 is CASSSLSGQGRNELLF. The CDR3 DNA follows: TGTGCCAGCAGTTCCCTCTCGGGACAGGGGAGGAATGAGCTGCTCTTC.